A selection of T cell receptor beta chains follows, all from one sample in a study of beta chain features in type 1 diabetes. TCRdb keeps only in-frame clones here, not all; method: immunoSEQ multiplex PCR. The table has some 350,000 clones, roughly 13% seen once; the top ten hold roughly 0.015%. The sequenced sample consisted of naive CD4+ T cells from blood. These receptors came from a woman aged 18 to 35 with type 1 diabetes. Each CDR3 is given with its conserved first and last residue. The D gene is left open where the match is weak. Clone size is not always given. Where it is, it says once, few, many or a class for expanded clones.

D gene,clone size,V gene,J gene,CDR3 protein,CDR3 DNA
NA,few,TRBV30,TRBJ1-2,CAWSGTFGNYGYTF,TGTGCCTGGAGTGGGACTTTTGGTAACTATGGCTACACCTTC
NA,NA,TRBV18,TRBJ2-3,CASSPADSTDTQYF,TGTGCCAGCTCACCGGCGGATAGCACAGATACGCAGTATTTT
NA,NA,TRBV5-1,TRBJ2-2,CASSFLPGEQELFF,TGCGCCAGCAGCTTCCTCCCAGGGGAGCAGGAGCTGTTTTTT
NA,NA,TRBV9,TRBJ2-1,CASSVAGGGTFSYNEQFF,TGTGCCAGCAGCGTAGCCGGTGGGGGGACTTTCTCCTACAATGAGCAGTTCTTC
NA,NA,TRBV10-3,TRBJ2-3,CAISLGGISTDTQYF,TGTGCCATCTCTCTCGGAGGGATTAGCACAGATACGCAGTATTTT
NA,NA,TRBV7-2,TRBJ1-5,CASSLQGTVGNQPQHF,TGTGCCAGCAGCTTACAGGGGACGGTGGGGAATCAGCCCCAGCATTTT
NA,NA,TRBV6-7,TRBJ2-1,CASSYSMWRSSYNEQFF,TGTGCCAGCAGTTACTCGATGTGGCGGAGCTCCTACAATGAGCAGTTCTTC
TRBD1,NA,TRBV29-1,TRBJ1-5,CSASGTESNQPQHF,TGCAGCGCCTCCGGGACAGAGTCAAATCAGCCCCAGCATTTT
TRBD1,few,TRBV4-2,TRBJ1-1,CASSHEQGDGAEAFF,TGTGCCAGCAGCCATGAACAGGGGGATGGAGCTGAAGCTTTCTTT
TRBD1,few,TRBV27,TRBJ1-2,CASTPSEDRGVGYTF,TGTGCCAGCACCCCCTCCGAGGACAGGGGAGTCGGCTACACCTTC
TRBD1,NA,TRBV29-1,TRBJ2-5,CSVEEQGARETQYF,TGCAGCGTTGAAGAACAGGGGGCTCGGGAGACCCAGTACTTC
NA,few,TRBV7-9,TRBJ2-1,CASAGAVYNEQFF,TGTGCCAGCGCGGGCGCCGTATACAATGAGCAGTTCTTC
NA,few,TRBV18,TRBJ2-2,CASSPYSDRNTGELFF,TGTGCCAGCTCACCATATTCGGACAGGAACACCGGGGAGCTGTTTTTT
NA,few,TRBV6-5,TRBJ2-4,CASGAPSDIQYF,TGTGCCAGCGGTGCCCCGTCGGACATTCAGTACTTC
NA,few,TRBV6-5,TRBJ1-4,CASSYSWGVGSEKLFF,TGTGCCAGCAGTTACTCGTGGGGAGTTGGGTCCGAAAAACTGTTTTTT
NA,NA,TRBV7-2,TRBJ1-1,CASSLVGAGTEAFF,TGTGCCAGCAGCTTAGTCGGTGCGGGAACTGAAGCTTTCTTT
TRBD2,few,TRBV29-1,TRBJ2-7,CSPGRAFSYEQYF,TGCAGCCCCGGGAGGGCCTTTTCCTACGAGCAGTACTTC
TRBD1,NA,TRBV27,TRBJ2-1,CAIAPGDRYNEQFF,TGTGCCATCGCACCCGGGGACAGGTACAATGAGCAGTTCTTC
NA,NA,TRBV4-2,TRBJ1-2,CASSQDKGRYTF,TGTGCCAGCAGCCAAGATAAGGGGCGCTACACCTTC
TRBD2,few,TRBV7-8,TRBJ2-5,CASSRTSGYQETQYF,TGTGCCAGCAGCCGGACTAGCGGATACCAAGAGACCCAGTACTTC
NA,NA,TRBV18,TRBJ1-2,CASSPPHGYGYTF,TGTGCCAGCTCACCACCCCACGGCTATGGCTACACCTTC
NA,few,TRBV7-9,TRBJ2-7,CASSLVGDEQYF,TGTGCCAGCAGCTTAGTAGGGGACGAGCAGTACTTC
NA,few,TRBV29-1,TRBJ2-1,CSVDWGLGLPLRDEQFF,TGCAGCGTTGATTGGGGCCTGGGGTTGCCCCTCCGGGATGAGCAGTTCTTC
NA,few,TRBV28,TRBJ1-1,CASSLSQGYTEAFF,TGTGCCAGCAGTTTATCCCAGGGATACACTGAAGCTTTCTTT
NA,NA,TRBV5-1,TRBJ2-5,CASSLIVGSQETQYF,TGCGCCAGCAGCTTGATAGTGGGCAGCCAAGAGACCCAGTACTTC
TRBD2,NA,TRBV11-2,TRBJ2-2,CASSLGASGSNTGELFF,TGTGCCAGCAGCTTAGGGGCTAGCGGGAGTAACACCGGGGAGCTGTTTTTT
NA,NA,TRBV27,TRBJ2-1,CASRGATEQFF,TGTGCCAGCAGAGGGGCCACTGAGCAGTTCTTC
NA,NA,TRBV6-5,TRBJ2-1,CASSYWGRGSGNEQFF,TGTGCCAGCAGTTACTGGGGCCGAGGAAGTGGCAATGAGCAGTTCTTC
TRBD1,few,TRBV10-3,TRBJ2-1,CAISEGGDRGYNEQFF,TGTGCCATCAGTGAGGGTGGGGACAGGGGATACAATGAGCAGTTCTTC
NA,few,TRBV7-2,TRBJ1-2,CASSFHGREQPRVGF,TGTGCCAGCAGCTTCCATGGAAGGGAGCAGCCCCGGGTTGGTTTC
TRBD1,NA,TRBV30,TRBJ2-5,CAWSVLGTGKETQYF,TGTGCCTGGAGTGTACTAGGGACAGGAAAAGAGACCCAGTACTTC
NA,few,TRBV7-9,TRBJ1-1,CASSLGAITGTEAFF,TGTGCCAGCAGCTTAGGGGCCATCACCGGAACTGAAGCTTTCTTT
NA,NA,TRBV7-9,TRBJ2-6,CASSVTGTGANVLTF,TGTGCCAGCAGCGTCACAGGGACCGGGGCCAACGTCCTGACTTTC
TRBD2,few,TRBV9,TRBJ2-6,CASSVDGVGGTGANVLTF,TGTGCCAGCAGCGTAGATGGGGTGGGAGGGACTGGGGCCAACGTCCTGACTTTC
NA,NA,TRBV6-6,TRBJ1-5,CASSQRAGPADQPQHF,TGTGCCAGCAGCCAAAGGGCGGGGCCAGCGGATCAGCCCCAGCATTTT
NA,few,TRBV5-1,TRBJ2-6,CASSFGGANVLTF,TGCGCCAGCAGCTTTGGCGGGGCCAACGTCCTGACTTTC
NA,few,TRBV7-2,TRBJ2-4,CASSASGGGSLNIQYF,TGTGCCAGCAGCGCCTCCGGGGGCGGGAGTCTAAACATTCAGTACTTC
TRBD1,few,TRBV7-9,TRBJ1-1,CASTSSGGITEAFF,TGTGCCAGCACCTCTTCAGGGGGCATCACTGAAGCTTTCTTT
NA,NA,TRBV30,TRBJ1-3,CAWSVQWPYGTIYF,TGTGCCTGGAGTGTACAGTGGCCCTATGGCACCATATATTTT
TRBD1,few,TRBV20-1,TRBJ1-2,CSATDRGSLF,TGCAGTGCTACGGACAGGGGGAGCCTCTTC
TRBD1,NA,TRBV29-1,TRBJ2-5,CSVRDRGSQETQYF,TGCAGCGTCCGGGACAGGGGGTCCCAAGAGACCCAGTACTTC
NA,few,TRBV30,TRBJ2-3,CAWSATGLLEYF,TGTGCCTGGAGCGCAACCGGACTCCTGGAGTATTTT
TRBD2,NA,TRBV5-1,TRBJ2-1,CASSFTTSGRANEQFF,TGCGCCAGCAGCTTTACGACTAGCGGGAGGGCCAATGAGCAGTTCTTC
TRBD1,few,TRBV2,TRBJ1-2,CASSAPDRPEYGYTF,TGTGCCAGCAGTGCCCCGGACAGGCCCGAGTATGGCTACACCTTC
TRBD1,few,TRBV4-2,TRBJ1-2,CASSQARGQANYGYTF,TGTGCCAGCAGCCAAGCGAGGGGACAGGCGAACTATGGCTACACCTTC
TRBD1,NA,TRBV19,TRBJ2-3,CASSLGQGADTQYF,TGTGCCAGTAGCCTCGGACAGGGCGCAGATACGCAGTATTTT
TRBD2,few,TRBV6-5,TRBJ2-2,CASSGWEGTGELFF,TGTGCCAGCAGTGGGTGGGAGGGGACCGGGGAGCTGTTTTTT
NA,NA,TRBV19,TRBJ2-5,CASSVGIQGDQYF,TGTGCCAGTAGTGTCGGGATTCAAGGCGACCAGTACTTC
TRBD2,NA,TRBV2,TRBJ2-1,CASRSRSGVRSYNEQFF,TGTGCCAGCAGATCGCGCAGCGGGGTTCGTTCCTACAATGAGCAGTTCTTC
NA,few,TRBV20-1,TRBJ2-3,CSARYMDTQYF,TGCAGTGCTAGATATATGGATACGCAGTATTTT
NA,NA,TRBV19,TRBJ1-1,CASSIWAEAFF,TGTGCCAGTAGTATTTGGGCAGAAGCTTTCTTT
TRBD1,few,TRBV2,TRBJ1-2,CASSRDSITSYGYTF,TGTGCCAGCAGCAGGGACAGCATCACCTCCTATGGCTACACCTTC